The entry below describes one T cell receptor (beta chain). The data belong to a study of control samples from healthy donors and cancer patients. Profiling relied on immunoSEQ multiplex PCR, and the TCRdb table lists in-frame clones only, not all of them. This sample contains approximately 190,000 clones. The CDR3 consists of 14 residues. V lost 1 base to trimming and J lost 7 bases, with 11 bases between them. Germline V gene lookup returns CDR1 KGHSH and CDR2 LQKENI. V gene TRBV18 combines with J gene TRBJ1-5, with a weak D call TRBD1 (6 bases). The sample was blood. The source is a woman aged 25 to 39 in good health. The CDR3 is CASSPLTGTQPQHF. The CDR3 DNA follows: TGTGCCAGCTCACCACTGACTGGGACACAGCCCCAGCATTTT. Looking up the rest from reference TRBV18 and TRBJ1-5 gives the full variable domain: NAGVMQNPRHLVRRRGQEARLRCSPMKGHSHVYWYRQLPEEGLKFMVYLQKENIIDESGMPKERFSAEFPKEGPSILRIQQVVRGDSAAYFCASSPLTGTQPQHFGDGTRLSIL.